These 31 T cell receptor beta chains came from one sample sequenced in a study of blood T cell repertoires in COVID-19. Using immunoSEQ multiplex PCR, the repertoire was profiled, and TCRdb retains in-frame clones only, with some absent. The table has around 160,000 clones, roughly 84% seen once. The sample comprised PBMCs or T cells enriched from blood (not recorded which). These receptors were taken from a woman aged 50 to 60 who had been exposed to COVID-19.

The rearrangement uses TRBV3-1 (or the pseudogene TRBV3-2) and TRBJ2-2; no definite D call. The CDR3 extends over 14 amino acids. Germline-derived CDR1 and CDR2 are LGHDT and YNNKEL (reference sequence). The V end was cut by 1 base, the J end by 3 bases, with 6 bases between. CDR3 sequence (DNA): TGTGCCAGCAGCCAAGGGCGGTACACCGGGGAGCTGTTTTTT. It encodes CASSQGRYTGELFF.

The chain carries TRBV12-3 or TRBV12-4 and TRBJ2-3; the D is unclear. This CDR3 contains 11 residues. V was cut by 4 bases and J by 7 bases, with 6 bases left in between. The CDR3 bases are TGTGCCAGCAGTTCCCCCTATACGCAGTATTTT. Its protein product is CASSSPYTQYF.

The chain links TRBV6-1 to TRBJ1-1, with D unclear. V lost 1 base to trimming and J lost 4 bases, with 10 bases between them. The CDR3 contains 14 residues. Per germline, CDR1 MNHNS and CDR2 SASEGT. The CDR3 coding sequence is TGTGCCAGCAGTGAAGGGACTGAGAGCACTGAAGCTTTCTTT. Its protein is CASSEGTESTEAFF.

The genes are TRBV2 and TRBJ2-6, with 13 positions matching TRBD2. In germline, CDR1 is SNHLY, CDR2 FYNNEI. The CDR3 totals 19 residues. With V trimmed by 5 bases and J by 4 bases, 11 bases remained unmatched. CDR3 in amino acids: CASSLRTSGRSAGANVLTF. The CDR3 nucleotides read TGTGCCAGCAGTCTTAGGACTAGCGGGAGATCTGCCGGGGCCAACGTCCTGACTTTC.

The chain recombines TRBV6-4 with TRBJ1-1; D not resolved. The CDR3 has 13 residues. The germline CDR1 and CDR2 sequences are MRHNA and SNTAGT. Trimming cost V 4 bases and J 3 bases, with 9 bases left between them. In nucleotides, the CDR3 is TGTGCCAGCAGTGCCAGTCTGGACACTGAAGCTTTCTTT. Residues: CASSASLDTEAFF.

For the CDR3, the DNA is TGTGCCAGCAGCCGGACAGGGGGCGTTGGAAACACCATATATTTT. This gives the protein CASSRTGGVGNTIYF. The rearrangement links TRBV5-8 to TRBJ1-3; 11 bases fit TRBD1. The ends lost 4 bases at V and 3 bases at J; junction bases unmatched: 3. This CDR3 region has 15 residues. The V gene's germline CDR1 is SGHTS and CDR2 YDEGEE.

The rearrangement joins TRBV12-3 or TRBV12-4 to TRBJ1-5; tentative D call: TRBD1 (6 bases). This CDR3 has 13 amino acids. V lost 4 bases and J 3 bases, leaving 7 bases between the germline ends. The CDR3 bases are TGTGCCAGCAGTTCGGGACACAATCAGCCCCAGCATTTT. Amino acids: CASSSGHNQPQHF.

This rearrangement joins TRBV4-1 to TRBJ1-1; no definite D call. Germline V gene data show CDR1 as MGHRA and CDR2 as YSYEKL. V was trimmed by 0 bases and J by 4 bases, leaving 15 bases between them. The CDR3 length is 16 residues. This chain's CDR3 is CASSQEAAAAFTEAFF. CDR3 in DNA: TGCGCCAGCAGCCAAGAAGCGGCAGCAGCGTTCACTGAAGCTTTCTTT.

The V call is TRBV21-1, the J call TRBJ1-5; TRBD1, as called in the table, went unchecked against the DNA. TRBV21-1 is a recognized pseudogene. The CDR3 runs 16 residues. The CDR3 DNA follows: TGTGCCAGCAGCAAACCACAGGGTAAGGGCAATCAGCCCCAGCATTTT. This codes for CASSKPQGKGNQPQHF.

This chain uses TRBV3-1 (or the pseudogene TRBV3-2) with TRBJ1-2; D may be TRBD1 (5 bases). CDR1 is LGHDT, CDR2 YNNKEL, per germline (reference sequence). The CDR3 totals 16 residues. V dropped 4 bases and J dropped 2 bases, with 17 bases sitting between them. As DNA, the CDR3 is TGTGCCAGCAGCCTGGGGGACTCAGTCGGAAACTATGGCTACACCTTC. Translated: CASSLGDSVGNYGYTF.

This chain connects TRBV11-2 to TRBJ1-5; 7 bases are a match to TRBD1. V trimming: 2 bases; J trimming: 4 bases; junction bases outside the gene matches: 5. The CDR3 sequence is 15 residues long. The germline gives CDR1 SGHAT, CDR2 FQNNGV. The DNA of the CDR3 is TGTGCCAGCAGCTTAAGCGGACAGGTAAATCAGCCCCAGCATTTT. Amino acid sequence: CASSLSGQVNQPQHF.

This rearrangement joins TRBV5-6 to TRBJ2-1; 10 bases are shared with TRBD1. V gave up 0 bases and J gave up 8 bases; unmatched junction bases: 14. The CDR3 has 18 amino acids. Germline V lookup: CDR1 SGHDT, CDR2 YYEEEE. CDR3 residues: CASSLGGLGQGLRDEQFF. CDR3 in DNA: TGTGCCAGCAGCTTGGGGGGTTTGGGACAGGGGCTTCGGGATGAGCAGTTCTTC. The variable domain in full, completed from reference TRBV5-6 and TRBJ2-1, reads DAGVTQSPTHLIKTRGQQVTLRCSPKSGHDTVSWYQQALGQGPQFIFQYYEEEERQRGNFPDRFSGHQFPNYSSELNVNALLLGDSALYLCASSLGGLGQGLRDEQFFGPGTRLTVL.

The rearrangement joins TRBV27 to TRBJ2-7; TRBD1 aligns across 7 bases. V shed 8 bases, J shed 1 base, and the junction held 5 bases outside the gene matches. The CDR3 covers 13 residues. Germline V gene data show CDR1 as MNHEY and CDR2 as SMNVEV (reference sequence). CDR3 region: CASPDRLSYEQYF. CDR3 DNA: TGTGCCAGCCCGGACAGGTTGTCCTACGAGCAGTACTTC.

The CDR3 region is CSASERGGGYTF. The DNA of the CDR3 is TGCAGTGCTAGTGAGAGGGGGGGTGGCTACACCTTC. The rearrangement links TRBV20-1 to TRBJ1-2; possibly TRBD1 for D (6 bases). The germline CDR1 and CDR2 sequences are DFQATT and SNEGSKA (reference sequence). V was cut by 3 bases and J by 7 bases, with 12 bases left in between. The CDR3 covers 12 residues.

This clone has only one observation. CDR3 in DNA: TGTGCTAGTGGACAAGAGGGACTAGCGGGGCCCAACACCGGGGAGCTGTTTTTT. It codes for CASGQEGLAGPNTGELFF. V gene TRBV12-5 combines with J gene TRBJ2-2; 13 bases are shared with TRBD2. CDR3 size: 18 residues. V gave up 6 bases and J gave up 2 bases; unmatched junction bases: 9. Germline V gene sequence: CDR1 LGHNT, CDR2 FRNRAP.

The chain carries TRBV7-8 and TRBJ2-3, with a possible D match to TRBD2 (5 bases). The germline V gene encodes CDR1 SGHVS and CDR2 FQNEAQ. The CDR3 is made up of 18 amino acids. The V end lost 5 bases, the J end lost 2 bases, and 23 bases lay between the germline ends. Written as DNA, the CDR3 is TGTGCCAGCAGCCCTCTTTCCCCCAGGTCGGGATTCACAGATACGCAGTATTTT. Translation: CASSPLSPRSGFTDTQYF.

V usage is TRBV9 and J usage is TRBJ2-1; TRBD2 aligns across 10 bases. This CDR3 has 16 amino acids. J was trimmed by 2 bases and V by 4 bases; bases with no gene match: 6. Looked up from germline, CDR1 is SGDLS and CDR2 is YYNGEE. CDR3 DNA: TGTGCCAGCAGCAACCTAGCGGGAGTCGCCTACAATGAGCAGTTCTTC. Translating gives CASSNLAGVAYNEQFF.

V is TRBV7-2 and J is TRBJ1-3; 8 positions agree with TRBD1. CDR1 is SGHTA, CDR2 FQGNSA, per germline. The V gene end was trimmed by 4 bases and the J gene end by 9 bases; junction bases not matched to a gene: 20. The CDR3 runs to 18 residues. CDR3 in amino acids: CASSSQRRTGYSLGTIYF. CDR3 coding DNA: TGTGCCAGCAGCTCACAAAGACGGACAGGGTATTCTTTAGGCACCATATATTTT.

The rearrangement joins TRBV5-4 to TRBJ1-4; 11 nucleotides match TRBD1. Germline V CDR1 and CDR2: SGHNT, YYREEE (reference sequence). The ends lost 3 bases at V and 7 bases at J; junction bases unmatched: 5. This CDR3 region has 15 residues. CDR3 nucleotides: TGTGCCAGCAGCTGGACAGGGGGCCGGAGTGAAAAACTGTTTTTT. Translated, it gives CASSWTGGRSEKLFF.

Here the CDR3 DNA reads TGTGCCATCACTAGCGGTTCCTACAATGAGCAGTTCTTC. It specifies CAITSGSYNEQFF. The chain joins TRBV10-3 to TRBJ2-1; 7 bases match TRBD2. This CDR3 spans 13 amino acids. From germline, CDR1 is ENHRY and CDR2 SYGVKD. V dropped 7 bases and J dropped 1; count of bases not matched to a gene: 1.

This rearrangement joins TRBV18 to TRBJ1-3; TRBD1 agrees at 7 bases. Unmatched junction bases numbered 3, after V lost 5 bases and J lost 5 bases. Germline-derived CDR1 and CDR2 are KGHSH and LQKENI. The CDR3 spans 13 residues. The CDR3 here is CASSSGGRNTIYF. The CDR3 region has the DNA TGTGCCAGCTCATCAGGGGGGCGAAACACCATATATTTT.

This chain connects TRBV5-4 to TRBJ1-6; D unresolved. Trimming left V 4 bases short and J 4 bases short, with 9 bases between. Per germline, CDR1 SGHNT and CDR2 YYREEE (reference sequence). The CDR3 length is 14 residues. The CDR3 sequence: CASSQTGYNSPLHF. The CDR3 DNA follows: TGTGCCAGCAGCCAGACGGGATATAATTCACCCCTCCACTTT.

This chain uses TRBV6-5 with TRBJ1-6, with TRBD1 matching over 11 bases. The CDR3 extends over 15 amino acids. V was clipped by 2 bases and J by 10 bases; unmatched bases: 4. Germline V lookup: CDR1 MNHEY, CDR2 SVGAGI. Here the CDR3 DNA reads TGTGCCAGCAGTTACGACAGGACAGGGGGCTCACCCCTCCACTTT. Amino acids: CASSYDRTGGSPLHF.

This sequence joins TRBV6-5 and TRBJ2-7; tentative D call: TRBD1 (6 bases). Looked up from germline, CDR1 is MNHEY and CDR2 is SVGAGI. The CDR3 is 14 residues long. Trimming removed 10 bases at V and 1 base at J, with 17 bases between. The CDR3 sequence is CATLKQGGSYEQYF. The DNA for the CDR3 is TGTGCCACCTTAAAACAGGGTGGATCCTACGAGCAGTACTTC.

This chain joins TRBV9 and TRBJ2-5; 9 nucleotides line up with TRBD2. Germline V CDR1 and CDR2: SGDLS, YYNGEE. The V and J ends lost 6 bases and 5 bases, in that order; junction bases with no gene match: 11. CDR3 length equals 15 residues. The CDR3 DNA follows: TGTGCCAGCACCCTAGCGGGGAGTTTGGCGGAGACCCAGTACTTC. Amino acids: CASTLAGSLAETQYF.

The rearrangement links TRBV11-2 to TRBJ2-1; possibly TRBD2 for D (6 bases). Trimming cost V 3 bases and J 12 bases, with 12 bases left between them. The CDR3 covers 12 residues. Per the germline V gene, CDR1 is SGHAT and CDR2 is FQNNGV. The CDR3 DNA reads TGTGCCAGCAGCTTTTTCGACGGGGGGCAGTTCTTC. Encoded protein: CASSFFDGGQFF.

The CDR3 reads CASSLDSGNTIYF. Written as DNA, the CDR3 is TGTGCCAGCAGTTTGGACAGCGGAAACACCATATATTTT. The rearrangement joins TRBV12-3 or TRBV12-4 to TRBJ1-3; tentatively, D is TRBD1 (6 bases). CDR3 length equals 13 residues. V lost 3 bases to trimming and J lost 4 bases, with 7 bases between them.

The chain couples TRBV6-5 to TRBJ2-7, with D maybe TRBD1 (6 bases). This CDR3 contains 14 residues. Deletions cut 7 bases from V and 2 bases from J, with 15 bases between. Per the germline V gene, CDR1 is MNHEY and CDR2 is SVGAGI. The chain's CDR3 is CASTSGVSTYEQYF. DNA for the CDR3: TGTGCCAGCACTTCAGGGGTGTCCACCTACGAGCAGTACTTC.

This sequence joins TRBV5-6 and TRBJ2-3; 9 bases align to TRBD1. V gave up 2 bases and J gave up 3 bases; unmatched junction bases: 1. Germline CDR1 reads SGHDT; CDR2 reads YYEEEE. The CDR3 contains 14 residues. In nucleotides, the CDR3 is TGTGCCAGCAGCTTACAGGGGGCTACAGATACGCAGTATTTT. Translation gives CASSLQGATDTQYF.

The DNA for the CDR3 is TGTGCCAGCAGCTTACGACAGGGGGGATTCAATCAGCCCCAGCATTTT. Residues: CASSLRQGGFNQPQHF. The chain uses TRBV6-2 or TRBV6-3 and TRBJ1-5; 9 positions agree with TRBD1. The CDR3 contains 16 residues. Trimming took 6 bases from V and 3 from J; bases not matched to a gene: 9. The germline CDR1 and CDR2 sequences are MNHEY and SVGEGT.

This clone has only a few counts. The CDR3 loop reads CASSLPRESYEQYF. The CDR3 nucleotides read TGTGCCAGCAGCTTACCCAGGGAATCCTACGAGCAGTACTTC. The chain couples TRBV7-9 to TRBJ2-7; possibly TRBD1 for D (5 bases). Germline values: CDR1 SEHNR, CDR2 FQNEAQ (reference sequence). This CDR3 has 14 residues. Trimming removed 2 bases from V and 1 base from J, with 9 bases in between.